Here is one T cell receptor (beta chain) with its context. This sample was included in a study of blood T cell repertoires in COVID-19. Study summary: Sites in the United States, Italy and Spain provided acute and convalescent COVID-19 samples. PBMCs, B-cell-depleted T cells, or T cells provided the cDNA or gDNA that made up the material.

The authors' processing: Estimates of nucleated cell counts were drawn from the amplification of reference gene primers. Method: immunoSEQ multiplex PCR; TCRdb's copy keeps in-frame clones and lacks some. V and J calls and clone size are given by that table; D and trimming were obtained from the DNA. The table records about 78,000 clones, around four fifths of them present only once. CDR1 and CDR2 from the germline V gene are MGHDK and SYGVNS. The CDR3 contains 14 residues. V was shortened by 2 bases and J by 2 bases, with 9 bases between the two germline ends. Material: peripheral blood. V gene TRBV25-1 combines with J gene TRBJ1-2; D may be TRBD1 (6 bases). This receptor was identified in a human donor in a cohort sampled during active COVID-19. This CDR3 is CASSERTGNYGYTF. The DNA for the CDR3 is TGTGCCAGCAGTGAACGAACAGGGAACTATGGCTACACCTTC.